What follows are 18 T cell receptor beta chains derived from one specimen sequenced in a study of CD8+CD57+ T cells in acquired aplastic anemia. It was genomic DNA that served as the template for profiling TCR beta VDJ and CDR3. TCRdb analysed the reads with MiXCR anew, one entry per CDR3 protein. The sample has fewer than 250,000 distinct CDR3 sequences, around 59% seen once. The sample consisted of sorted CD4+, CD8+, or CD8+CD57+ T cells (not recorded which) from PBMCs. These TCRs come from a human donor in good health, serving as a control.

This clonotype was recorded once. The chain has TRBV7-9 and TRBJ1-3; D gene uncertain. The V and J ends lost 5 bases and 0 bases respectively, with 11 bases between them. CDR3 length: 15 residues. Germline CDR1 and CDR2: SEHNR and FQNEAQ (reference sequence). CDR3 coding DNA: TGTGCCAGCAGCATAGATACGAGCTCTGGAAACACCATATATTTT. It translates to CASSIDTSSGNTIYF.

This clonotype was observed many times. This chain joins TRBV10-3 and TRBJ1-4, with D unclear. The CDR3 spans 16 residues. Germline V gives CDR1 ENHRY, CDR2 SYGVKD. Trimming cost V 0 bases and J 8 bases, with 16 bases left between them. CDR3 DNA sequence: TGTGCCATCAGTGAGTCCGGAGCGGCCATAGGGGAAAAACTGTTTTTT. This sequence encodes CAISESGAAIGEKLFF.

The count of this clonotype is one. This CDR3 is missing its conserved last phenylalanine or tryptophan, likely due to a read error. J is TRBJ1-6 and V is TRBV19; D is uncertain. CDR3 size: 11 residues. The germline V gene has CDR1 LNHDA and CDR2 SQIVND (reference sequence). Trimming pared 9 bases from V and 8 bases from J, leaving 8 bases between. CDR3 residues: CARTVDSPLHS. CDR3 in DNA: TGTGCCAGAACCGTGGATTCACCCCTCCACTCT.

This chain joins TRBV14 and TRBJ1-2; 8 bases are shared with TRBD1. Germline CDR1 is SGHDN and CDR2 is FVKESK. V was clipped by 3 bases and J by 8 bases; unmatched bases: 14. The CDR3 runs 16 residues. CDR3: CASSHLGADRVGGYTF. CDR3 sequence (DNA): TGTGCCAGCAGCCACCTCGGGGCGGACAGGGTCGGCGGCTACACCTTC.

The V gene is TRBV7-9, the J gene TRBJ2-1; 7 bases agree with TRBD1. The CDR3 runs 15 residues. From germline, CDR1 is SEHNR and CDR2 FQNEAQ (reference sequence). Unmatched junction bases numbered 5, after V lost 4 bases and J lost 2 bases. The CDR3 DNA reads TGTGCCAGCAGCTCTCGAGGGACAGCCTACAATGAGCAGTTCTTC. This sequence encodes CASSSRGTAYNEQFF.

This clonotype was seen many times. This rearrangement joins TRBV20-1 to TRBJ2-5; D may be TRBD1 (8 bases). Germline V gene sequence: CDR1 DFQATT, CDR2 SNEGSKA (reference sequence). CDR3 length: 13 residues. V lost 6 bases to trimming and J lost 6 bases, with 17 bases between them. CDR3 in DNA: TGCAGTGCCGTCGGACAGGGAGGGAAGACCCAGTACTTC. Translation: CSAVGQGGKTQYF.

The gene calls are TRBV25-1 and TRBJ1-6; D is uncertain. The V gene's germline CDR1 is MGHDK and CDR2 SYGVNS. With 1 base removed from V and 0 bases from J, the gap between germline ends came to 10 bases. This CDR3 is built from 17 residues. CDR3 residues: CASSESRESSYNSPLHF. In DNA form, the CDR3 reads TGTGCCAGCAGTGAATCTCGGGAGAGCTCCTATAATTCACCCCTCCACTTT. Combining the CDR3 with reference TRBV25-1 and TRBJ1-6 gives the whole variable domain EADIYQTPRYLVIGTGKKITLECSQTMGHDKMYWYQQDPGMELHLIHYSYGVNSTEKGDLSSESTVSRIRTEHFPLTLESARPSHTSQYLCASSESRESSYNSPLHFGNGTRLTVT.

At least ten counts were recorded for this clonotype. This rearrangement joins TRBV5-6 to TRBJ1-3; 9 positions match TRBD1. The V gene's germline CDR1 is SGHDT and CDR2 YYEEEE. Trimming at V came to 2 bases and at J to 3 bases, leaving 6 bases not matched to a gene. The CDR3 is 16 amino acids. DNA of the CDR3: TGTGCCAGCAGCTTCGACGGACAGGGGTTTGGAAACACCATATATTTT. Its translation is CASSFDGQGFGNTIYF.

J is TRBJ1-5 and V is TRBV15; D remains ambiguous. CDR3 length: 12 amino acids. Germline V CDR1 and CDR2: LNHNV, YYDKDF (reference sequence). Deletions cut 0 bases from V and 7 bases from J, with 4 bases between. CDR3 DNA sequence: TGTGCCACCAGCAGAGATCGACAGCCCCAGCATTTT. Translating it yields CATSRDRQPQHF.

This chain uses TRBV24-1 with TRBJ2-3, with a weak D call TRBD2 (6 bases). V was pared by 10 bases and J by 7 bases, with 17 bases between. CDR1 is KGHDR, CDR2 SFDVKD, per germline. CDR3 size: 13 residues. Here the CDR3 DNA reads TGTGCCACAGATGGAGGGACGTCACATACGCAGTATTTT. Translated: CATDGGTSHTQYF.

The chain joins TRBV29-1 to TRBJ2-7, with D possibly matching TRBD1 (6 bases). Germline CDR1 is SQVTM and CDR2 is ANQGSEA. The CDR3 is 13 residues long. The V end was cut by 4 bases, the J end by 6 bases, with 16 bases between. The CDR3 reads CSVGQGTGSEQYF. CDR3 bases: TGCAGCGTTGGTCAGGGGACGGGTAGCGAGCAGTACTTC.

The chain carries TRBV2 and TRBJ1-5, with a possible D match to TRBD1 (6 bases). With 6 bases removed from V and 4 bases from J, the gap between germline ends came to 16 bases. Germline CDR1 and CDR2: SNHLY and FYNNEI. The CDR3 has 15 residues. CDR3 nucleotide sequence: TGTGCCAGCAGGGCCCCGACAGGCCCAAATCAGCCCCAGCATTTT. Its protein product is CASRAPTGPNQPQHF. Together with reference TRBV2 and TRBJ1-5, the CDR3 gives the full variable domain: EPEVTQTPSHQVTQMGQEVILRCVPISNHLYFYWYRQILGQKVEFLVSFYNNEISEKSEIFDDQFSVERPDGSNFTLKIRSTKLEDSAMYFCASRAPTGPNQPQHFGDGTRLSIL.

The CDR3 here is CATAESYGYTF. Written as DNA, the CDR3 is TGTGCCACCGCGGAAAGCTATGGCTACACCTTC. V and J are TRBV24-1 and TRBJ1-2, with D unresolved. Germline loops: CDR1 KGHDR, CDR2 SFDVKD. The germline V and J ends were trimmed by 9 bases and 4 bases, with 8 bases remaining between them. The CDR3 sequence is 11 residues long.

V is TRBV20-1 and J is TRBJ1-2; no clear D gene. Germline V lookup: CDR1 DFQATT, CDR2 SNEGSKA (reference sequence). The CDR3 covers 16 residues. Trimming left V 1 base short and J 0 bases short, with 15 bases between. The CDR3 region has the DNA TGCAGTGCTAGAGCTCTGACCCAGCCCCCTAACTATGGCTACACCTTC. This sequence encodes CSARALTQPPNYGYTF.

This clonotype has a handful of counts. At one end, the junction sequence differs from germline, possibly due to a read error. This sequence joins TRBV7-2 and TRBJ2-3, with D unclear. The germline gives CDR1 SGHTA, CDR2 FQGNSA. The CDR3 sequence is 14 residues long. CDR3 nucleotides: TGTGCCAGCAGCCAAGGGCAGGAGACGGATACGCAGCACTTT. This encodes CASSQGQETDTQHF.

V is TRBV15 and J is TRBJ2-1, with 8 nucleotides matching TRBD1. J was trimmed by 6 bases and V by 1 base; bases with no gene match: 8. The CDR3 has 16 amino acids. The germline CDR1 and CDR2 sequences are LNHNV and YYDKDF (reference sequence). DNA for the CDR3: TGTGCCACCAGCAGAGTGCGAGACAGGGGCTCCAATGAGCAGTTCTTC. Its translation is CATSRVRDRGSNEQFF.

This clonotype was found many times. The chain is built from TRBV2 and TRBJ2-7, with 7 bases fitting TRBD2. The CDR3 consists of 13 residues. Trimming took 3 bases from V and 6 from J; bases not matched to a gene: 5. Per the germline V gene, CDR1 is SNHLY and CDR2 is FYNNEI. The CDR3 DNA reads TGTGCCAGCAGTGATTTGGGGGGGTTCGAGCAGTACTTC. Amino acids: CASSDLGGFEQYF. Drawing the rest from reference TRBV2 and TRBJ2-7, the complete variable domain is EPEVTQTPSHQVTQMGQEVILRCVPISNHLYFYWYRQILGQKVEFLVSFYNNEISEKSEIFDDQFSVERPDGSNFTLKIRSTKLEDSAMYFCASSDLGGFEQYFGPGTRLTVT.

This chain uses TRBV7-6 with TRBJ2-5; D uncertain. CDR3 length: 13 residues. Germline V CDR1 and CDR2: SGHVS, FNYEAQ. Trimming shortened V by 2 bases and J by 1 base, and 5 bases separated the two germline ends. The CDR3 DNA reads TGTGCCAGCAGCTTAAAGGGCCAAGAGACCCAGTACTTC. Protein: CASSLKGQETQYF.